One sample yielded the 17 T cell receptor beta chains listed below, sequenced in a study of blood T cell repertoires in COVID-19. Repertoires were generated with immunoSEQ multiplex PCR, while TCRdb's copy carries only in-frame clones and drops some. This sample has some 120,000 clones, with around four fifths found just once. The specimen sequenced was peripheral blood. Every receptor here comes from a man aged 80 or over with active or convalescent COVID-19.

This chain uses TRBV12-3 or TRBV12-4 with TRBJ2-5; D is unclear. The CDR3 consists of 13 residues. V was cut by 2 bases and J by 5 bases, with 9 bases left in between. CDR3 DNA: TGTGCCAGCAGTTTATGGCTTATGGAGACCCAGTACTTC. It specifies CASSLWLMETQYF.

The chain combines TRBV18 with TRBJ2-7; 8 bases line up with TRBD1. With 5 bases clipped from V and 7 bases from J, the junction kept 10 bases outside the gene matches. The CDR3 totals 14 residues. Germline V CDR1 and CDR2: KGHSH, LQKENI. The CDR3 spells CASSSQRQGAEQYF. The CDR3 DNA is TGTGCCAGCTCATCTCAACGGCAGGGGGCTGAGCAGTACTTC.

With respect to this clone: The sample has other DNA sequences that encode this CDR3 too. CDR3 nucleotide sequence: TGTGCCAGTAGTACCCCGACAGGACAGCCCCAGCATTTT. Protein product: CASSTPTGQPQHF. The chain links TRBV19 to TRBJ1-5; a weak D match, TRBD1 (6 bases). Germline V gene data show CDR1 as LNHDA and CDR2 as SQIVND (reference sequence). The CDR3 loop spans 13 amino acids. V lost 4 bases to trimming and J lost 7 bases, with 11 bases between them.

This clone was observed once. The gene calls are TRBV7-2 and TRBJ2-7, with 8 nucleotides matching TRBD2. The CDR3 spans 15 residues. Germline lookup yields CDR1 SGHTA and CDR2 FQGNSA. The J segment lost 2 bases and the V segment lost 5 bases, leaving 8 bases of the junction unmatched. CDR3 region: CASSPNRGGTYEQYF. The CDR3 DNA reads TGTGCCAGCAGCCCTAACCGGGGGGGCACCTACGAGCAGTACTTC.

The chain uses TRBV7-3 and TRBJ2-2, with D possibly matching TRBD2 (6 bases). The CDR3 spans 13 residues. Germline values: CDR1 SGHTA, CDR2 FQGTGA. V was cut by 5 bases and J by 6 bases, with 10 bases left in between. The CDR3 DNA reads as TGTGCCAGCAGCCAGGGACTCTCCGGGGAGCTGTTTTTT. Amino acids: CASSQGLSGELFF.

The chain combines TRBV19 with TRBJ2-3; 9 bases are shared with TRBD2. In germline, CDR1 is LNHDA, CDR2 SQIVND (reference sequence). V lost 4 bases and J lost 4; bases outside the gene matches: 3. The CDR3 contains 14 residues. The DNA of the CDR3 is TGTGCCAGTAGTAGCGGGGGGGCCGCAGATACGCAGTATTTT. This codes for CASSSGGAADTQYF.

The genes are TRBV19 and TRBJ1-4, with 8 positions matching TRBD1. The CDR3 consists of 15 residues. CDR1 is LNHDA and CDR2 is SQIVND in the germline V gene (reference sequence). J gave up 7 bases and V 11 bases, and 15 bases lay outside the gene matches. CDR3 in amino acids: CASLWAGGKVEKLFF. The CDR3 bases are TGTGCCTCCCTTTGGGCAGGGGGCAAGGTTGAAAAACTGTTTTTT.

This chain links TRBV7-3 with TRBJ2-2; 7 bases are a match to TRBD2. The CDR3 has 15 amino acids. V was clipped by 5 bases and J by 6 bases; unmatched bases: 9. The V gene's germline CDR1 is SGHTA and CDR2 FQGTGA. CDR3 region: CASSPGTTGSGELFF. CDR3 nucleotides: TGTGCCAGCAGCCCCGGGACTACCGGCTCCGGGGAGCTGTTTTTT.

The chain carries TRBV5-4 and TRBJ2-6; TRBD1 is a possible D gene (5 bases). V lost 4 bases and J 0 bases, leaving 8 bases between the germline ends. This CDR3 has 15 amino acids. CDR1 is SGHNT and CDR2 is YYREEE in the germline V gene (reference sequence). The CDR3 coding sequence is TGTGCCAGCAGCCCCCAGGGCTCTGGGGCCAACGTCCTGACTTTC. Translated: CASSPQGSGANVLTF.

The rearrangement links TRBV4-3 to TRBJ2-5; D is ambiguous. The CDR3 runs 14 residues. The germline V gene encodes CDR1 LGHNA and CDR2 YSLEER. Trimming took off 0 bases at V and 1 base at J, with 6 bases between the two ends. The CDR3 protein is CASSQDLAQETQYF. In DNA, the CDR3 is TGCGCCAGCAGCCAAGATCTGGCCCAAGAGACCCAGTACTTC.

CDR3 sequence (DNA): TGCGCCAGCAGCCAAAAAACCGGACTGACTGGGGCCAACGTCCTGACTTTC. Its translation: CASSQKTGLTGANVLTF. This chain connects TRBV4-3 to TRBJ2-6; TRBD2 might be the D (5 bases). CDR1 and CDR2 (germline): LGHNA, YSLEER. V dropped 2 bases and J dropped 2 bases, with 13 bases sitting between them. The length of the CDR3 is 17 residues.

This chain links TRBV15 with TRBJ2-5; 7 nucleotides line up with TRBD2. CDR1 and CDR2 from the germline V gene are LNHNV and YYDKDF (reference sequence). The CDR3 has 13 amino acids. V was pared by 9 bases and J by 7 bases, with 11 bases of the junction left unmatched. This chain's CDR3 is CATGCGGPGTQYF. The CDR3 DNA reads TGTGCCACGGGGTGCGGGGGTCCAGGGACCCAGTACTTC.

This chain links TRBV3-1 (or the pseudogene TRBV3-2) with TRBJ2-3; perhaps TRBD2 as D (7 bases). Per germline, CDR1 LGHDT and CDR2 YNNKEL (reference sequence). V gave up 5 bases and J gave up 6 bases, with 18 bases separating them. The CDR3 is made up of 15 amino acids. CDR3 sequence reads: CASSFGDGGLDTQYF. CDR3 nucleotides: TGTGCCAGCAGCTTCGGGGACGGGGGGCTGGATACGCAGTATTTT.

The chain joins TRBV7-6 to TRBJ2-5, with 13 bases aligning to TRBD2. The germline V gene has CDR1 SGHVS and CDR2 FNYEAQ. The CDR3 loop spans 18 amino acids. Unmatched junction bases numbered 11, after V lost 3 bases and J lost 4 bases. CDR3: CASSFRLAGGLGRETQYF. The DNA for the CDR3 is TGTGCCAGCAGCTTCCGACTAGCGGGGGGCCTGGGGAGAGAGACCCAGTACTTC. Using reference TRBV7-6 and TRBJ2-5 for the parts outside the CDR3, the full variable domain is GAGVSQSPRYKVTKRGQDVALRCDPISGHVSLYWYRQALGQGPEFLTYFNYEAQQDKSGLPNDRFSAERPEGSISTLTIQRTEQRDSAMYRCASSFRLAGGLGRETQYFGPGTRLLVL.

This rearrangement joins TRBV6-5 to TRBJ1-1; D remains unclear. Germline loops: CDR1 MNHEY, CDR2 SVGAGI. The CDR3 is made up of 12 amino acids. V was cut by 6 bases and J by 2 bases, with 7 bases left in between. CDR3 DNA sequence: TGTGCCAGCAGAAGACTAAACACTGAAGCTTTCTTT. Protein sequence: CASRRLNTEAFF.

The chain joins TRBV5-6 to TRBJ1-6; 8 nucleotides match TRBD1. The germline V gene encodes CDR1 SGHDT and CDR2 YYEEEE. This CDR3 has 15 amino acids. Trimming removed 0 bases from V and 10 bases from J; junction bases left unmatched: 6. CDR3 in DNA: TGTGCCAGCAGCTTGGGGCAGGGGGCTGGATCACCCCTCCACTTT. It encodes CASSLGQGAGSPLHF.

Only a few counts were recorded for this clone. The CDR3 region has the DNA TGCGCCAGCAGCCAGCACAGGAGTAGGTACTTC. This gives the protein CASSQHRSRYF. The chain employs TRBV4-3 and TRBJ2-7, with D possibly matching TRBD1 (5 bases). CDR1 and CDR2 from the germline V gene are LGHNA and YSLEER. The CDR3 covers 11 residues. Trimming pared 3 bases from V and 12 bases from J, leaving 12 bases between.